This T cell receptor (beta chain) was recorded in a study of blood T cell repertoires in COVID-19. Study-level background: PBMCs, B-cell-depleted T cells, or T cells were the source of the cDNA or gDNA that made up the material.

The CDR3 covers 13 residues. Trimming shortened V by 6 bases and J by 3 bases, and 11 bases separated the two germline ends. Germline assignment: CDR1 MNHNY and CDR2 SVGAGI (reference sequence). Authors' processing steps: The authors estimated nucleated cell counts from reference gene primer amplification. Sequenced by immunoSEQ multiplex PCR; TCRdb stores in-frame clones only, minus some. V and J calls and clone size are as listed in that table; D and trimming were resolved from the DNA. This sample has just over 650,000 clones, with about nine tenths found just once. Sample: peripheral blood. The origin of this receptor is a young woman with acute or convalescent COVID-19. V usage is TRBV6-6 and J usage is TRBJ1-1, with D possibly being TRBD1 (6 bases). The CDR3 nucleotides are TGTGCCAGCAGCTCCCGACAGGACACTGAAGCTTTCTTT. It specifies CASSSRQDTEAFF.